The present entry profiles one T cell receptor (beta chain) with its context. The antigen is undetermined. Profiled with immunoSEQ multiplex PCR; TCRdb holds only in-frame clones, not every one. The sample has approximately 92,000 clones, roughly 87% seen once. The data were obtained in a study of T cell responses to AZD1222 COVID-19 vaccine. Study-wide background: Samples with a second dose at about 4 or about 12 weeks were pooled together. Findings of the study overall: Repertoire sampling was restricted to post-peak T cell response timepoints.

The source material was peripheral blood, sampled on day 0 of AZD1222 vaccination. The receptor's source is an adult in good health.

The CDR3 loop is CASSEGGTGNIQYF. CDR3 nucleotide sequence: TGTGCCAGCAGTGAAGGGGGGACAGGGAACATTCAGTACTTC. The chain recombines TRBV6-1 with TRBJ2-4; 9 bases agree with TRBD1. Trimming at V came to 1 base and at J to 7 bases, leaving 2 bases not matched to a gene. The germline V gene encodes CDR1 MNHNS and CDR2 SASEGT. CDR3 length equals 14 residues.